The clone carrying this T cell receptor beta chain has just a few counts. The study extracted total RNA from unfractionated whole blood. For the library, individual cDNA molecules each received unique molecular identifiers. In the original analysis: Samples had a median of 95,638 TCRs, ranging roughly 23,224 to 700,000. One entry per CDR3 protein results from TCRdb running MiXCR on the 5' RACE reads. These V and J calls rely on TCRdb rather than the paper's analysis. The sample has 75,000 or so distinct CDR3 sequences; approximately 15% are singletons. The CDR3 has 13 amino acids. Unmatched junction bases numbered 5, after V lost 4 bases and J lost 2 bases. Per the germline V gene, CDR1 is DFQATT and CDR2 is SNEGSKA (reference sequence). The data derive from a study of human T cells and chemical hapten exposure.

The source of this sequence is a female donor in good health. The rearrangement joins TRBV20-1 to TRBJ2-7, with 7 nucleotides matching TRBD2. CDR3 bases: TGCAGTGCTACGGGGGGACCCCCCTACGAGCAGTACTTC. The encoded protein is CSATGGPPYEQYF.